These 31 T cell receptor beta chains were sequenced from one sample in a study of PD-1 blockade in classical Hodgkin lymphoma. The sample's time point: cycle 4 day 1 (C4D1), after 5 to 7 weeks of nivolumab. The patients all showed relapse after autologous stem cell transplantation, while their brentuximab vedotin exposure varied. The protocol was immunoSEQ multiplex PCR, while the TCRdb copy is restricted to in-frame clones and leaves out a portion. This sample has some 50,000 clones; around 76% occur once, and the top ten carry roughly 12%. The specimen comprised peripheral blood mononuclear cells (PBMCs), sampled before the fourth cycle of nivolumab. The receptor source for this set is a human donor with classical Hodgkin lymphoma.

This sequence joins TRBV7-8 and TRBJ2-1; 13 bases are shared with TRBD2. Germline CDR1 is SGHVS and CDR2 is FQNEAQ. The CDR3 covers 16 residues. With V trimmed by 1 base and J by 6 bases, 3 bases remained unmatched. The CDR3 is CASSLDRLAGGNEQFF. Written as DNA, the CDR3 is TGTGCCAGCAGCTTAGATAGACTAGCGGGAGGCAATGAGCAGTTCTTC.

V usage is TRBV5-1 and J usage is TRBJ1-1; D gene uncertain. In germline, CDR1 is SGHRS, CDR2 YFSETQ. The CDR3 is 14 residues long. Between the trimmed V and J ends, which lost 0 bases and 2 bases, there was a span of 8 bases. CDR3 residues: CASSLEVTNTEAFF. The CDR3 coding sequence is TGCGCCAGCAGCTTGGAAGTAACAAACACTGAAGCTTTCTTT.

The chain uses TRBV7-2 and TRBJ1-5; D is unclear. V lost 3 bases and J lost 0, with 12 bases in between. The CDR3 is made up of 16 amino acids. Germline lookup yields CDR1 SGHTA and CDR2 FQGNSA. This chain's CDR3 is CASSFRGLSSNQPQHF. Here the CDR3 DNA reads TGTGCCAGCAGCTTCCGAGGACTGAGTAGCAATCAGCCCCAGCATTTT.

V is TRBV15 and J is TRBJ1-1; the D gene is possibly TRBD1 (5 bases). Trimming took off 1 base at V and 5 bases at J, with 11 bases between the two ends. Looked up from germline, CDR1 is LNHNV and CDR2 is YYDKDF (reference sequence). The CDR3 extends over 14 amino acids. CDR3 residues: CATSRGGRGTEAFF. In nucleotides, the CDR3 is TGTGCCACCAGCAGAGGAGGTCGGGGGACTGAAGCTTTCTTT.

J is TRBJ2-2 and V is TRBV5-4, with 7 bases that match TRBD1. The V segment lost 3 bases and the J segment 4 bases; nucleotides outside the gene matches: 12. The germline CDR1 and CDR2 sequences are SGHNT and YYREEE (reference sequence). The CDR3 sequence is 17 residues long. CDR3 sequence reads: CASSSSLTGWGTGELFF. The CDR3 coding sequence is TGTGCCAGCAGCTCAAGCCTGACAGGGTGGGGCACCGGGGAGCTGTTTTTT. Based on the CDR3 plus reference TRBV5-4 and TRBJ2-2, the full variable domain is ETGVTQSPTHLIKTRGQQVTLRCSSQSGHNTVSWYQQALGQGPQFIFQYYREEENGRGNFPPRFSGLQFPNYSSELNVNALELDDSALYLCASSSSLTGWGTGELFFGEGSRLTVL.

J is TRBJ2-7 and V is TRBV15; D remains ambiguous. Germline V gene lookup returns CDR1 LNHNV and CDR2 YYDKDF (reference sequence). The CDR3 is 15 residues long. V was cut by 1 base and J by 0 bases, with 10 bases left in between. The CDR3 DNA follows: TGTGCCACCAGCAGAGGACGGGTCAGCTCCTACGAGCAGTACTTC. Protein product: CATSRGRVSSYEQYF.

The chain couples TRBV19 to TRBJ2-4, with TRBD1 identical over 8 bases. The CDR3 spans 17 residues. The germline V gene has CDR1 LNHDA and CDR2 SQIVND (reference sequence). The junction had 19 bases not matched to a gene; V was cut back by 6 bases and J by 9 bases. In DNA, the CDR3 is TGTGCCAGTAGGAGAACGGCGATGGGACAGGAGGTCAGCATTCAGTACTTC. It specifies CASRRTAMGQEVSIQYF.

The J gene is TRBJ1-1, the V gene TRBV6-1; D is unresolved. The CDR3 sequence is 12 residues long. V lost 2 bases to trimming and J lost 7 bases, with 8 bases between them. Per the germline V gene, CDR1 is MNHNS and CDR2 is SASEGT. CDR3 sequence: CASSEPNFEAFF. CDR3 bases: TGTGCCAGCAGTGAACCCAACTTTGAAGCTTTCTTT.

This chain's CDR3 is CASTEGAPEPQHF. The CDR3 DNA is TGTGCCAGCACCGAGGGGGCGCCTGAGCCCCAGCATTTT. The rearrangement joins TRBV6-1 to TRBJ1-5; TRBD1 aligns across 7 bases. Germline V gives CDR1 MNHNS, CDR2 SASEGT. The length of the CDR3 is 13 residues. The V gene end was trimmed by 7 bases and the J gene end by 8 bases; junction bases not matched to a gene: 8.

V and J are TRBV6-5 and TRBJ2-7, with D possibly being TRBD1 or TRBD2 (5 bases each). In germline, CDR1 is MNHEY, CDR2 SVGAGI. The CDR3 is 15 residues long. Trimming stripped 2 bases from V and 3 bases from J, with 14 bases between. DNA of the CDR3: TGTGCCAGCAGTTACGGGGCAGGGACCCACTACGAGCAGTACTTC. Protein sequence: CASSYGAGTHYEQYF.

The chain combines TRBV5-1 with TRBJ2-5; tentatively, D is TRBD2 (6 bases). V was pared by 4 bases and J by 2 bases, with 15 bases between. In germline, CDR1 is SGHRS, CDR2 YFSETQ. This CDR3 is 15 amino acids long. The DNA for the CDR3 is TGCGCCAGCAGCCCTGGGGGGAGTAATCAAGAGACCCAGTACTTC. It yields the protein CASSPGGSNQETQYF.

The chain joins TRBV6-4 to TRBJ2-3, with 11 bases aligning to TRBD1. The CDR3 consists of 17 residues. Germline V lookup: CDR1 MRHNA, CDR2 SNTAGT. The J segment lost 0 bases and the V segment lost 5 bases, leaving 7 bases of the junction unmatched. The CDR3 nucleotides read TGTGCCAGCAGTCCCCGAGGGACAGGGGGTAGCACAGATACGCAGTATTTT. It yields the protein CASSPRGTGGSTDTQYF.

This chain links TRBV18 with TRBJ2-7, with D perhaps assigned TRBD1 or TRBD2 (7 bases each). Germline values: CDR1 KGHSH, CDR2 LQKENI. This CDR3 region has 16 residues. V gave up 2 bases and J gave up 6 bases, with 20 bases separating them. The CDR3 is CASSPEGGGRPGEQYF. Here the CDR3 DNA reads TGTGCCAGCTCACCAGAGGGAGGGGGCCGTCCAGGCGAGCAGTACTTC.

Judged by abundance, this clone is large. CDR3 amino acids: CASSFGHGSTDTQYF. In nucleotides, the CDR3 is TGTGCCAGCAGCTTTGGGCACGGAAGCACAGATACGCAGTATTTT. The chain combines TRBV5-5 with TRBJ2-3; no clear D gene. Germline V CDR1 and CDR2: SGHKS, YYEKEE (reference sequence). The CDR3 runs to 15 residues. Trimming pared 2 bases from V and 0 bases from J, leaving 10 bases between.

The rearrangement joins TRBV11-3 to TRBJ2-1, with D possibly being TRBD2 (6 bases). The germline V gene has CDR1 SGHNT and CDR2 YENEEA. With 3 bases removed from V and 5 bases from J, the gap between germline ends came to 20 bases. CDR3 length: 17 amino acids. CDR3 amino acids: CASSFSGFKNRDNEQFF. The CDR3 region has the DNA TGTGCCAGCAGCTTTAGCGGTTTTAAAAACCGGGACAATGAGCAGTTCTTC.

In nucleotides, the CDR3 is TGTGCCAGCAGGCCAACTAGCCCGCCTTACAATCTGAAGTTCTTC. Translation gives CASRPTSPPYNLKFF. The chain recombines TRBV28 with TRBJ2-1; D might be TRBD2 (6 bases). This CDR3 has 15 residues. Per the germline V gene, CDR1 is MDHEN and CDR2 is SYDVKM. The V and J ends lost 6 bases and 14 bases respectively, with 26 bases between them. Looking up the rest from reference TRBV28 and TRBJ2-1 gives the full variable domain: DVKVTQSSRYLVKRTGEKVFLECVQDMDHENMFWYRQDPGLGLRLIYFSYDVKMKEKGDIPEGYSVSREKKERFSLILESASTNQTSMYLCASRPTSPPYNLKFFGPGTRLTVL.

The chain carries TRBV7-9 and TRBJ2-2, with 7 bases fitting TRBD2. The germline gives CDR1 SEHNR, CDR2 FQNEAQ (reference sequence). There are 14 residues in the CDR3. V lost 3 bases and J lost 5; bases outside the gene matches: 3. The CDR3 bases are TGTGCCAGCAGCTTGAGGGGAGGGACCGGGGAGCTGTTTTTT. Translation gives CASSLRGGTGELFF.

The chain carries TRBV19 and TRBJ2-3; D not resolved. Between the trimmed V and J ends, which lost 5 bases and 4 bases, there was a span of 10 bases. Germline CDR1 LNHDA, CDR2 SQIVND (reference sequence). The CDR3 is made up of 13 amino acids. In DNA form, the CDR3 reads TGTGCCAGTAGTCCCGTTGTGTCAGATACGCAGTATTTT. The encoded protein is CASSPVVSDTQYF.

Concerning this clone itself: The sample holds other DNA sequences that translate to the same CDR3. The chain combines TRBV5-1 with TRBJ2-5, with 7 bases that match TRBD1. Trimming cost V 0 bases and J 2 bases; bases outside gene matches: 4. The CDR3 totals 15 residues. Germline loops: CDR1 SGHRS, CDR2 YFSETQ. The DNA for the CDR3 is TGCGCCAGCAGCTTGGGGACAGGAGTACAAGAGACCCAGTACTTC. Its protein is CASSLGTGVQETQYF.

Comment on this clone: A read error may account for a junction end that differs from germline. CDR3 sequence reads: CASSQLQDYNEQFF. The CDR3 region has the DNA TGTGCTAGCAGCCAACTTCAAGACTACAATGAGCAGTTCTTC. The chain has TRBV7-7 and TRBJ2-1; no reliable D call. The V gene's germline CDR1 is SSHAT and CDR2 FNYEAQ (reference sequence). CDR3 length: 14 amino acids.

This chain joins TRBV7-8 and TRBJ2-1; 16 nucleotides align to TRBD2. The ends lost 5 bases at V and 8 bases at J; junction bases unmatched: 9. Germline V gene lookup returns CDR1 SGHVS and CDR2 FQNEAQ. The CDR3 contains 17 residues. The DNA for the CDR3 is TGTGCCAGCAGCCTCAGACCCGGGACTAGCGGGAGGGATGAGCAGTTCTTC. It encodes CASSLRPGTSGRDEQFF.

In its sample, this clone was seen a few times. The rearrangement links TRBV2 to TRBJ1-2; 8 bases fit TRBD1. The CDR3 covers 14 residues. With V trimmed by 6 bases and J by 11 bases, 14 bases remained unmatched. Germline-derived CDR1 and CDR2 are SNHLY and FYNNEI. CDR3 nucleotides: TGTGCCAGCAGCGGCCAATTGACAGGGGATAAGTACACCTTC. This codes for CASSGQLTGDKYTF.

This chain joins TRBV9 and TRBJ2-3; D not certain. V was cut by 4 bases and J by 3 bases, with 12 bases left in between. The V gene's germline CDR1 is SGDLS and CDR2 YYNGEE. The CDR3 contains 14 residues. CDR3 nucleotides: TGTGCCAGCAGCTTAAGGACGTATACAGATACGCAGTATTTT. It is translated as CASSLRTYTDTQYF.

CDR3 in DNA: TGTGCCAGTAGTATCTCGGGACTACAAGCCTACGAGCAGTACTTC. Protein: CASSISGLQAYEQYF. The chain joins TRBV19 to TRBJ2-7, with 7 positions matching TRBD2. In germline, CDR1 is LNHDA, CDR2 SQIVND (reference sequence). CDR3 length: 15 residues. Germline trimming cut 3 bases from V and 2 bases from J; bases unmatched to any gene: 7.

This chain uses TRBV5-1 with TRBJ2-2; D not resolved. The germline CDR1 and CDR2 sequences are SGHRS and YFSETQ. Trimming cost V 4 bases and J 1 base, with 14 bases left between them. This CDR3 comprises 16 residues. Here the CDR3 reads CASSQTTAMNTGELFF. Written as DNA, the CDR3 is TGCGCCAGCAGCCAAACAACAGCTATGAACACCGGGGAGCTGTTTTTT.

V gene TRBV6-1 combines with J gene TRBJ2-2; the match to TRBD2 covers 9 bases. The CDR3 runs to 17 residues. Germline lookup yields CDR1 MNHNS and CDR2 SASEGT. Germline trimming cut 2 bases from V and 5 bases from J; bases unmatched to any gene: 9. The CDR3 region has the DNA TGTGCCAGCAGTGAACAAGGTAGCGGGAGTGCGACCGGGGAGCTGTTTTTT. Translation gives CASSEQGSGSATGELFF.

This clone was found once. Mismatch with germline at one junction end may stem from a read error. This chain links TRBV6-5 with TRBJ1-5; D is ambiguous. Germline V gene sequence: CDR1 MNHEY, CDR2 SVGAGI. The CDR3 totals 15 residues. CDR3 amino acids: CASSWSGGSNRPQHF. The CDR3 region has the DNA TGTGCCAGCAGTTGGTCGGGTGGCAGCAATCGGCCCCAGCATTTT.

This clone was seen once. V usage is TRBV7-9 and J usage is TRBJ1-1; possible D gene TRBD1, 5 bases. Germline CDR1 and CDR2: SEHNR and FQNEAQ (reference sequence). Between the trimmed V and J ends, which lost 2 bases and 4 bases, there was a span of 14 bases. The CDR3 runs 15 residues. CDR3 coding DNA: TGTGCCAGCAGCTTATCTCAACAGGTGGGCACTGAAGCTTTCTTT. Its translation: CASSLSQQVGTEAFF.

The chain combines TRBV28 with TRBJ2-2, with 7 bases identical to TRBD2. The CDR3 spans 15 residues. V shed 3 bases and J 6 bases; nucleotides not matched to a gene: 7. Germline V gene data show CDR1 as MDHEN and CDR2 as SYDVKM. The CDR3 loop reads CASSFAGAGPGELFF. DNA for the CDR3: TGTGCCAGCAGTTTCGCGGGAGCGGGGCCCGGGGAGCTGTTTTTT. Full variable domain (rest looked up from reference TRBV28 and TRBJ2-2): DVKVTQSSRYLVKRTGEKVFLECVQDMDHENMFWYRQDPGLGLRLIYFSYDVKMKEKGDIPEGYSVSREKKERFSLILESASTNQTSMYLCASSFAGAGPGELFFGEGSRLTVL.

CDR3 amino acids: CASSPSLRVASGSYEQYF. For the CDR3, the DNA is TGTGCCAGCTCACCAAGCTTGAGGGTAGCTAGCGGGAGCTACGAGCAGTACTTC. This rearrangement joins TRBV18 to TRBJ2-7, with 10 bases fitting TRBD2. J lost 3 bases, V lost 2 bases, and 13 bases had no gene match. CDR1 is KGHSH, CDR2 LQKENI, per germline. This CDR3 is 18 amino acids long.

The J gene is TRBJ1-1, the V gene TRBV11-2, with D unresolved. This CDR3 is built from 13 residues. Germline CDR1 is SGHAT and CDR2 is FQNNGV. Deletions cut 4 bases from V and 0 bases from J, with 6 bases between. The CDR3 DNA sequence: TGTGCCAGCAGCTCCTTTGTGAACACTGAAGCTTTCTTT. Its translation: CASSSFVNTEAFF.